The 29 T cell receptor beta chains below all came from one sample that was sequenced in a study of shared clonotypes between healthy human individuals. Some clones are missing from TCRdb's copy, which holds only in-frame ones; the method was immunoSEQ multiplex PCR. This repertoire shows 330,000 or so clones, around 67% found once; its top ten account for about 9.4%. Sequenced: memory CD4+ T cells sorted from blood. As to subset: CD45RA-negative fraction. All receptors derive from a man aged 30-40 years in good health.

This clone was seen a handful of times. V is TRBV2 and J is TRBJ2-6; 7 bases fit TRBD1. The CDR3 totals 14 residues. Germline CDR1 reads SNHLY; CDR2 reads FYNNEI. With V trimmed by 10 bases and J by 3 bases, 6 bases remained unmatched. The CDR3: CATSTGNGANVLTF. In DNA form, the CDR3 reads TGTGCCACCTCGACAGGGAATGGGGCCAACGTCCTGACTTTC.

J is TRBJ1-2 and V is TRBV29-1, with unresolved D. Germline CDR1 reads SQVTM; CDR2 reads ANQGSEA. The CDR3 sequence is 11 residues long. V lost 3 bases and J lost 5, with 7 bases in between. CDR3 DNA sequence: TGCAGCGTTGAGAGGGTTTATGGCTACACCTTC. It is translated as CSVERVYGYTF.

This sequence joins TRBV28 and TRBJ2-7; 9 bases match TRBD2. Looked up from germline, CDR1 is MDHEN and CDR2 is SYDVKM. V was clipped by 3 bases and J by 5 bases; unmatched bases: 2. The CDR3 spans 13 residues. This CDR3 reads CASSFGLANEQYF. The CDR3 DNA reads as TGTGCCAGCAGTTTTGGACTAGCGAACGAGCAGTACTTC.

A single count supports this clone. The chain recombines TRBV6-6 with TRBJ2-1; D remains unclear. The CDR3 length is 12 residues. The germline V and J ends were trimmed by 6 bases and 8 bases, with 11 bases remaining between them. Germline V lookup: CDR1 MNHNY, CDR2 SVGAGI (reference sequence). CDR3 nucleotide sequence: TGTGCCAGCAGCAGCCTCGGGTATGAGCAGTTCTTC. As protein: CASSSLGYEQFF.

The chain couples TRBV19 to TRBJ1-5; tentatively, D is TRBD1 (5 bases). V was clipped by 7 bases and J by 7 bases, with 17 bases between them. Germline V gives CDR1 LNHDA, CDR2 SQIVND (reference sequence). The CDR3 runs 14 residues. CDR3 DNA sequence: TGTGCCAGTACCCCCGGGGGGGGGATACAGCCCCAGCATTTT. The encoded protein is CASTPGGGIQPQHF. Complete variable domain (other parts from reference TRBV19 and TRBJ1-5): DGGITQSPKYLFRKEGQNVTLSCEQNLNHDAMYWYRQDPGQGLRLIYYSQIVNDFQKGDIAEGYSVSREKKESFPLTVTSAQKNPTAFYLCASTPGGGIQPQHFGDGTRLSIL.

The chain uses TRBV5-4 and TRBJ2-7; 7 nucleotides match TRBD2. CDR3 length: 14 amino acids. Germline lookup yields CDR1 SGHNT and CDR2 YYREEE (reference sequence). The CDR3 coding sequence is TGTGTAGGGTCGGCGGGAGAGAAACCCTACGAGCAGTACTTC. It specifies CVGSAGEKPYEQYF.

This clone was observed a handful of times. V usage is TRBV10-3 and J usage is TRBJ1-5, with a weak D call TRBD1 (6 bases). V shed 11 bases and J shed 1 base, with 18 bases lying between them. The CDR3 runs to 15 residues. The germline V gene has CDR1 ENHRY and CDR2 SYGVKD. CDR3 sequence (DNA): TGTGCCGTGTCACAGGGTTTGGAGAGCAATCAGCCCCAGCATTTT. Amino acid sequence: CAVSQGLESNQPQHF.

CDR3 sequence: CSVGGATDTQYF. CDR3 nucleotides: TGCAGCGTTGGTGGGGCGACAGATACGCAGTATTTT. V gene TRBV29-1 combines with J gene TRBJ2-3; perhaps TRBD1 as D (5 bases). CDR3 size: 12 residues. CDR1 and CDR2 from the germline V gene are SQVTM and ANQGSEA. V dropped 4 bases and J dropped 3 bases, with 8 bases sitting between them.

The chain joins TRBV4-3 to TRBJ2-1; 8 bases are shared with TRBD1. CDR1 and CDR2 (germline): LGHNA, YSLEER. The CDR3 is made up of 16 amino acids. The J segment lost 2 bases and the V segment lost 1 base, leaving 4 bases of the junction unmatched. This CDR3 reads CASSQAWTGTYNEQFF. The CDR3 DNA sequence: TGCGCCAGCAGCCAAGCTTGGACAGGGACCTACAATGAGCAGTTCTTC.

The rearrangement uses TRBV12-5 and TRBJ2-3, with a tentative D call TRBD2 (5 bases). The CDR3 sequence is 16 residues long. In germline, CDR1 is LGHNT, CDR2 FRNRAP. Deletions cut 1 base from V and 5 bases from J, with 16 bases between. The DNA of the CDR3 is TGTGCTAGTGGTTTGGCAGGAGGAACAGTGGGAGATACGCAGTATTTT. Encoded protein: CASGLAGGTVGDTQYF. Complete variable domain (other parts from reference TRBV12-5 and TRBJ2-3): DARVTQTPRHKVTEMGQEVTMRCQPILGHNTVFWYRQTMMQGLELLAYFRNRAPLDDSGMPKDRFSAEMPDATLATLKIQPSEPRDSAVYFCASGLAGGTVGDTQYFGPGTRLTVL.

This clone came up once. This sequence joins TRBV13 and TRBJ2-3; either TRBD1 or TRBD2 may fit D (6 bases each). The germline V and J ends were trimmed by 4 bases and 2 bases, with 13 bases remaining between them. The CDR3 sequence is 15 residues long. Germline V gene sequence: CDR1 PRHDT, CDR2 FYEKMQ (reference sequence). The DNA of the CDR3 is TGTGCCAGCAGCTGGAGGGGGTCCTACACAGATACGCAGTATTTT. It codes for CASSWRGSYTDTQYF.

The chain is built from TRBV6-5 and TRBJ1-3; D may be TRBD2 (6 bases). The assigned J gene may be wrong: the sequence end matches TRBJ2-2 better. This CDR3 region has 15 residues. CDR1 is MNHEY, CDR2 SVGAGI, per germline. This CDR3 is CASSYDWTKVGELFF. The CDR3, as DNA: TGTGCCAGCAGTTACGATTGGACTAAAGTCGGGGAGCTGTTTTTT.

CDR3 nucleotides: TGTGCCAGCAGTGCGACTAGCGGGGGTAGCACAGATACGCAGTATTTT. Amino acids: CASSATSGGSTDTQYF. The V gene is TRBV6-1, the J gene TRBJ2-3; 12 bases align to TRBD2. This CDR3 has 16 residues. Per germline, CDR1 MNHNS and CDR2 SASEGT. Unmatched junction bases numbered 2, after V lost 4 bases and J lost 0 bases.

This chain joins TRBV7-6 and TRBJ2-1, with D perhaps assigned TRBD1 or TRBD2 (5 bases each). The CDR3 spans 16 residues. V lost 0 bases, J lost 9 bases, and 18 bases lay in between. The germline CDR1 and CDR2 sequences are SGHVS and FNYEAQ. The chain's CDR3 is CASSLALSGGASEQFF. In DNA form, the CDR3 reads TGTGCCAGCAGCTTAGCCCTCAGCGGTGGGGCATCTGAGCAGTTCTTC.

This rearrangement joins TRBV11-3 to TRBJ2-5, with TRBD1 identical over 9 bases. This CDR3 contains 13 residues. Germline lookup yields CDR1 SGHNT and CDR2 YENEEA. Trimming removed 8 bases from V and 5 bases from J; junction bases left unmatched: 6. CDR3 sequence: CASGEQGAETQYF. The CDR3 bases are TGTGCCAGCGGCGAACAGGGGGCGGAGACCCAGTACTTC.

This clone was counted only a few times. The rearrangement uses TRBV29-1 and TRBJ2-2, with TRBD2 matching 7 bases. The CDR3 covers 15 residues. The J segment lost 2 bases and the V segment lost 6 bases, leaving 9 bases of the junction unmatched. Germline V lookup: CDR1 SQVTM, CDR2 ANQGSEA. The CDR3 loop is CSVRAGKINTGELFF. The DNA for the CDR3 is TGCAGCGTCAGAGCGGGGAAGATCAACACCGGGGAGCTGTTTTTT.

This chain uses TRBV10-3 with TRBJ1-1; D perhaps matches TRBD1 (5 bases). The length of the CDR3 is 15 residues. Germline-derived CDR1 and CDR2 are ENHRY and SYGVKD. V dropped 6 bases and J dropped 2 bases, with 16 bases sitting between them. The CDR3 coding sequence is TGTGCCATCAGAGAAACGGGACTACTTAACACTGAAGCTTTCTTT. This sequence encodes CAIRETGLLNTEAFF.

CDR3 nucleotides: TGTGCCAGCAGTTACCGGGACAGCACAGATACGCAGTATTTT. As protein: CASSYRDSTDTQYF. The rearrangement uses TRBV6-6 and TRBJ2-3; D is perhaps TRBD1 or TRBD2 (5 bases each). The CDR3 loop spans 14 amino acids. Germline-derived CDR1 and CDR2 are MNHNY and SVGAGI (reference sequence). V lost 2 bases and J 0 bases, leaving 6 bases between the germline ends.

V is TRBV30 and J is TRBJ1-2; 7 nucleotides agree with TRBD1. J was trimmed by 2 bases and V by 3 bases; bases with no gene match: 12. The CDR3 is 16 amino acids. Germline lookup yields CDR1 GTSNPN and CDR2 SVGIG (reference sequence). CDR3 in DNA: TGTGCCTGGAGCAGACAGGGAATCGAATTGAACTATGGCTACACCTTC. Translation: CAWSRQGIELNYGYTF.

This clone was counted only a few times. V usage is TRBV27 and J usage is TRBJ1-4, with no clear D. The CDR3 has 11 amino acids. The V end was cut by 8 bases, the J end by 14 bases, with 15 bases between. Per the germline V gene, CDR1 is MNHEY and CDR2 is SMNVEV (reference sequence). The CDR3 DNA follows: TGTGCCAGCGGCATCAATGACCCTCTGTTTTTT. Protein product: CASGINDPLFF.

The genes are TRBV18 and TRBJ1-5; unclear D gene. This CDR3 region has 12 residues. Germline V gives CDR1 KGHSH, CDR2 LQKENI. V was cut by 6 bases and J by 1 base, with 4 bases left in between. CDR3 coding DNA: TGTGCCAGCTCGGACAGCAATCAGCCCCAGCATTTT. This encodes CASSDSNQPQHF.

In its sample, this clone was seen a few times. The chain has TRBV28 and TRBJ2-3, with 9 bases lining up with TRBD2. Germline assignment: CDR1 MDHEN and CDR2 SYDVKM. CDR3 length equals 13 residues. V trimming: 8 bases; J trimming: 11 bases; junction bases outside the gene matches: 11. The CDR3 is CASLGSGRRGQYF. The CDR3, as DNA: TGTGCCAGCTTGGGTAGCGGGAGAAGGGGGCAGTATTTT.

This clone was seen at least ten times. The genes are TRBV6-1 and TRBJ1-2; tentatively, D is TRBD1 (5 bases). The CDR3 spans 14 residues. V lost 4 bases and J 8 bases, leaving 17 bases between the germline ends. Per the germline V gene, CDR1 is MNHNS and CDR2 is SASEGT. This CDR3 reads CASSVAPGGPGYTF. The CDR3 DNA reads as TGTGCCAGCAGTGTGGCGCCCGGGGGTCCCGGCTACACCTTC.

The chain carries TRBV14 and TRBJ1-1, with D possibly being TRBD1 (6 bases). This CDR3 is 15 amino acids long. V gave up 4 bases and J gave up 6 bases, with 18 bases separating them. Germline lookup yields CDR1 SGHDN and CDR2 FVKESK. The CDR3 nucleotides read TGTGCCAGCAGCCTACTTAATACAGGGCGGGCTGAAGCTTTCTTT. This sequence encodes CASSLLNTGRAEAFF.

The CDR3 DNA follows: TGTGCCAGCAGCGTGACAGGTTCAAACTATGGCTACACCTTC. Protein product: CASSVTGSNYGYTF. V usage is TRBV5-4 and J usage is TRBJ1-2; D is possibly TRBD1 (6 bases). The germline gives CDR1 SGHNT, CDR2 YYREEE (reference sequence). Trimming pared 4 bases from V and 2 bases from J, leaving 12 bases between. The length of the CDR3 is 14 residues. The full variable domain, rest sourced from reference TRBV5-4 and TRBJ1-2, is ETGVTQSPTHLIKTRGQQVTLRCSSQSGHNTVSWYQQALGQGPQFIFQYYREEENGRGNFPPRFSGLQFPNYSSELNVNALELDDSALYLCASSVTGSNYGYTFGSGTRLTVV.

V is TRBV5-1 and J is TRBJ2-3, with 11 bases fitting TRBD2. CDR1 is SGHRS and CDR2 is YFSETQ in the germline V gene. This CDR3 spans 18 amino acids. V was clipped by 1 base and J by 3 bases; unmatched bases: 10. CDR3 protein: CASSLSSTSGSSTDTQYF. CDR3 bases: TGCGCCAGCAGCTTGTCTAGCACTAGCGGGAGTTCTACAGATACGCAGTATTTT.

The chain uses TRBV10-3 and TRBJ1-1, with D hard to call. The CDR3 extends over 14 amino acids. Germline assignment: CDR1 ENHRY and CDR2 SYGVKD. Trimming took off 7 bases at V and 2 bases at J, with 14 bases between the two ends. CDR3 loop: CAIKASAVNTEAFF. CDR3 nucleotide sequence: TGTGCCATCAAGGCCTCGGCGGTCAACACTGAAGCTTTCTTT.

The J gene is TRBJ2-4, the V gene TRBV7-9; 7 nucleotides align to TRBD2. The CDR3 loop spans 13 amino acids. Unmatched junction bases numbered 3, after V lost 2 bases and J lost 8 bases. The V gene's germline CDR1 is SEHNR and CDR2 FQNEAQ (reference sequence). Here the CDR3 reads CASSLRGEHIQYF. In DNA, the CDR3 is TGTGCCAGCAGCTTACGGGGGGAGCACATTCAGTACTTC.

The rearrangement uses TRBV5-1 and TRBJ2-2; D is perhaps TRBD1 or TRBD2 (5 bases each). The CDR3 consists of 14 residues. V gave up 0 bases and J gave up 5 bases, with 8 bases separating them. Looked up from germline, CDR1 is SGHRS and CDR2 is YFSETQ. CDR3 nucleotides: TGCGCCAGCAGCTTGGCCGAGGGGACCGGGGAGCTGTTTTTT. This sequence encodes CASSLAEGTGELFF.